This note documents a single T cell receptor (beta chain) sequence. The germline V gene encodes CDR1 MRHNA and CDR2 SNTAGT. Trimming shortened V by 5 bases and J by 9 bases, and 14 bases separated the two germline ends. The CDR3 runs to 13 residues. Repertoires were generated with immunoSEQ multiplex PCR, while TCRdb's copy carries only in-frame clones and drops some. The sample consists of 200,000 to 250,000 clones, 88% of them appearing once. This sample stems from a study of blood T cell repertoires in COVID-19. The overall study: Some COVID-19 samples were acute and others convalescent; all came from the United States, Italy and Spain. In each case, the material was cDNA or gDNA derived from T cells, B-cell-depleted T cells, or PBMCs.

What was sequenced was peripheral blood. J is TRBJ2-1 and V is TRBV6-4, with a tentative D call TRBD2 (6 bases). This clonotype was sampled from a man aged 70 or older with acute or convalescent COVID-19. The CDR3 region has the DNA TGTGCCAGCAGTCCGGAGGGCGGGATTGAGCAGTTCTTC. Its protein is CASSPEGGIEQFF.